The rows below give T cell receptor beta chains drawn from one sample of a study of fetal regulatory T cell absence and autoimmunity. Repertoires were generated with immunoSEQ multiplex PCR, while TCRdb's copy carries only in-frame clones and drops some. The sample includes about 50,000 clones, just under 85% of them seen just once. The sample comprised cord blood. The receptors originated from a newborn boy with IPEX syndrome. Both conserved end residues are trimmed from each CDR3. The order of the fields is V gene, clone size, CDR3 protein. Not every row has a clone size; where given, it reads once, few, many or a size class.

v_call: TRBV19
clone_size: -
cdr3_aa: ASSTPGQGAANYGYT

v_call: TRBV10-3
clone_size: once
cdr3_aa: AITPARDRVNEQY

v_call: TRBV6-4
clone_size: -
cdr3_aa: ASAQDRTGELF

v_call: TRBV4-3
clone_size: -
cdr3_aa: ASSLRDRAQETQY

v_call: TRBV11-3
clone_size: -
cdr3_aa: ASSLDQGLLNEQY

v_call: TRBV5-4
clone_size: few
cdr3_aa: ASSRDGPYEQY

v_call: TRBV5-1
clone_size: -
cdr3_aa: ASSLGQGARWGANVLT

v_call: TRBV7-8
clone_size: -
cdr3_aa: ASSLDTYEQY

v_call: TRBV6-1
clone_size: -
cdr3_aa: ASSVLQGTEAF

v_call: TRBV5-4
clone_size: few
cdr3_aa: ASRRTGVEGYT

v_call: TRBV6-1
clone_size: -
cdr3_aa: ASSEVASTDTQY

v_call: TRBV12-5
clone_size: -
cdr3_aa: ASGLVTRGVTGELF

v_call: TRBV6-6
clone_size: once
cdr3_aa: ASSYREEGNTIY

v_call: TRBV6-6
clone_size: -
cdr3_aa: ASSYFQGSEKLF

v_call: TRBV19
clone_size: -
cdr3_aa: ASSRLSSGRPGNTQY

v_call: TRBV6-5
clone_size: -
cdr3_aa: ASSPSGGYQPQH

v_call: TRBV6-1
clone_size: -
cdr3_aa: ASSAGNIQY

v_call: TRBV3-2
clone_size: once
cdr3_aa: ATHIPYT

v_call: TRBV7-8
clone_size: -
cdr3_aa: ASSLLAGGYTDTQY

v_call: TRBV10-3
clone_size: -
cdr3_aa: AISGLGQGRFDEQF

v_call: TRBV2
clone_size: -
cdr3_aa: ASTGGGAIEQF

v_call: TRBV7-6
clone_size: -
cdr3_aa: ASSRLAGDGGELF

v_call: TRBV7-2
clone_size: -
cdr3_aa: ASSFQEGGVDEQY

v_call: TRBV5-6
clone_size: -
cdr3_aa: ASSLEAPSYEQY

v_call: TRBV7-2
clone_size: -
cdr3_aa: ASTIGAPPTDTQY

v_call: TRBV9
clone_size: -
cdr3_aa: ASSPPSGREQY

v_call: TRBV11-3
clone_size: -
cdr3_aa: ASSLGGSNTEAF

v_call: TRBV11-2
clone_size: -
cdr3_aa: ASSLGGHNEQF

v_call: TRBV5-6
clone_size: -
cdr3_aa: ASSQIGRYTGELF

v_call: TRBV11-3
clone_size: once
cdr3_aa: ASTSGRGNEQF

v_call: TRBV27
clone_size: -
cdr3_aa: ASSLSWVMAYEQY

v_call: TRBV12-2
clone_size: once
cdr3_aa: ASRPSGRGTGELF

v_call: TRBV6-5
clone_size: -
cdr3_aa: ASSYLGSPMTYEQY

v_call: TRBV5-4
clone_size: -
cdr3_aa: ASSPPATDTQY

v_call: TRBV6-1
clone_size: -
cdr3_aa: ASRSGDTDTQY

v_call: TRBV25-1
clone_size: -
cdr3_aa: ASSPRGGRSYEQY

v_call: TRBV6-5
clone_size: -
cdr3_aa: ASSQNQGAPYEQY